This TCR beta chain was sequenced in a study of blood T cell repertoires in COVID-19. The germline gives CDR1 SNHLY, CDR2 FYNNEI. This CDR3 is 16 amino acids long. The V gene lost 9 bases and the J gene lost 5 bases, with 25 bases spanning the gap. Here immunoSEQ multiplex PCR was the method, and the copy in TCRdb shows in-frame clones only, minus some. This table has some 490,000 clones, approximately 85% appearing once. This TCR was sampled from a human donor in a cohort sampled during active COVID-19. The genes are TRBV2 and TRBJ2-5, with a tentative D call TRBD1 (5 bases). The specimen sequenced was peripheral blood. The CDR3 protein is CARHHNRPRARETQYF. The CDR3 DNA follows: TGTGCCAGACACCATAACAGGCCTAGGGCGCGGGAGACCCAGTACTTC.